Described below is a single TCR beta chain sequence and its context. Its target is unknown. Per the germline V gene, CDR1 is KGHSH and CDR2 is LQKENI. This CDR3 region has 13 residues. Between the trimmed V and J ends, which lost 8 bases and 3 bases, there was a span of 11 bases. This sample stems from a study of metastatic and nonmetastatic thyroid tumors. For the study at large: Patients with malignant and benign thyroid disease provided blood and tumor or nodule tissue, whose repertoires were compared. Study-wide points: Reported TCR beta diversity, measured in blood and tumor, was significantly higher for malignant thyroid tumors than for benign nodules.

Original processing methods: What underpinned the distant-metastasis classifier for papillary thyroid cancer was the set of CDR3 differences across clinicopathological groups. TCRdb re-called clones from the PCR reads using MiXCR. TCRdb assigned the V and J calls; the authors' analysis was not used. The sample yields tens of thousands of clones, about 26% seen once. Patients had received no treatment of any kind before thyroid surgery. The sequence derives from a female donor with papillary thyroid cancer or a benign thyroid nodule (not recorded which). Some clones in this sample may be carry-over from other donors' samples. Sequencing used blood. This chain connects TRBV18 to TRBJ1-5; D is unclear. The CDR3 DNA is TGTGCCAGCACGGTAGAAATCAATCAGCCCCAGCATTTT. This translates into CASTVEINQPQHF.